This T cell receptor beta chain comes out of a study of beta chain features in type 1 diabetes (dated by TCRdb to 2016 to 2019). Broadly, across the study: Patients and healthy donors did not differ in mean age, gender distribution, total cell number or subset yield. Across all samples, fewer than 130 million sorted cells were examined, and cell number per subset correlated strongly with RNA yield. The study compared TCRB repertoires of sorted circulating CD4+ T cell subsets between recently diagnosed type 1 diabetes patients and matched healthy donors. Regulatory and stem cell-like memory subsets were obtained from only 8 patients and roughly 8 healthy donors, while naive and central memory subsets were obtained from all 30 or so donors.

The High Capacity cDNA Reverse Transcription Kit was used to reverse transcribe all of the isolated RNA, meaning that expressed TCRB transcripts were what got sequenced. Naive, central memory and regulatory T cell samples underwent deep immunoSEQ sequencing, averaging roughly 3.3 million total reads per sample. Sorted cells were lysed in RLT buffer and RNA was extracted with DNase-treated RNeasy Micro or Mini kits, depending on cell number. Each cell subset was processed on its own to prevent cross-contamination, while patient and healthy donor samples were processed together. Using the immunoSEQ multiplex PCR, TCRB sequences were amplified from cDNA into 87-bp fragments spanning the CDR3 region. Sequencing of the amplicons was done on the Illumina HiSeq platform. Concerning the study's data processing: Synthetic template baselines were used to correct PCR bias computationally, reads within Hamming distance 2 were collapsed, and singletons that could not be merged were discarded. Reads were aligned to IMGT to assign V, D and J genes, CDR3 length, and insertions or deletions at six rearrangement sites. Within each subset, clonotype counts were normalized to sorted cell number, and only after that were true diversity and Gini coefficients computed with the tcR R package. The overlap coefficient, calculated on TCRB nucleotide sequences, was used to quantify repertoire sharing. As a proxy for the pre-selection repertoire, out-of-frame TCRB sequences from naive cells were analyzed. TCRdb stores this immuneACCESS table with in-frame sequences only. Part of the clones is absent; in the studies checked, under half of the shortfall reflects unresolved V genes, and no reason is known for the rest. From that table come the V and J calls and clone size; the DNA was used to work out D and trimming. Counted in this sample were about 700,000 clones; 13% of them appeared once. The top ten clones comprise about 0.02% of the sample.

As for this clone: The antigen this receptor binds is unknown. It has no much larger one-base neighbor in the sample; base qualities were not kept.

For CDR1 and CDR2, the germline V gene lists SGHNT and YENEEA. At the junction V is shortened by 5 bases and J by 5 bases; bases outside the gene matches: 9. The CDR3 runs 15 residues from the cysteine to the phenylalanine. Only the CDR3 portion is preserved as DNA: 45 bases, with reading frame beginning at the first base. Results the study describes overall, beyond this receptor: Fewer insertions and more nucleotide deletions at VDJ recombination sites were observed in patients with type 1 diabetes, implying thymic rearrangement abnormalities. Naive, central memory and regulatory TCRB repertoires appeared to be more similar among patients than among healthy donors. Only small numbers of individuals were included in the HLA sub-analyses, which left unresolved whether HLA type had any influence on TCRB rearrangement. PCR might favor shorter templates, but patient and control samples were amplified and corrected together, so any skew would affect both groups equally. A moderate but significant shortening of TCRB CDR3 length was observed in type 1 diabetes patients in all four CD4+ subsets. Because cDNA was sequenced instead of genomic DNA, activated cells with high expression could be over-represented, although the groups did not differ in activation or CD3 levels.

Each donor gave one peripheral blood draw, roughly 0.12 L on average, collected into heparinised tubes. Naive, central memory, regulatory and stem cell-like memory CD4+ T cells were sorted on a BD FACSAria II using a panel including CD45RO, CCR7, CD25, CD127, CD95 and CD27. All sorted populations exceeded 98% purity. PBMCs were isolated right away by Lymphoprep density gradient centrifugation and were stained directly, without culture. To minimize batch effects, samples were stained and sorted in pairs, one healthy donor with one patient per experiment. The specimen was naive CD4+ T cells from blood. The sample's cell subset or site label, in plain terms: true naive CD4+ T cells. Here the chain combines TRBV11-3 and TRBJ2-3; 8 of the junction bases match TRBD1. The clonotype originates from a young man with type 1 diabetes. The encoded CDR3 is CASSRTGSVGDTQYF. The bases read TGTGCCAGCAGCCGGACAGGGTCAGTGGGAGATACGCAGTATTTT.